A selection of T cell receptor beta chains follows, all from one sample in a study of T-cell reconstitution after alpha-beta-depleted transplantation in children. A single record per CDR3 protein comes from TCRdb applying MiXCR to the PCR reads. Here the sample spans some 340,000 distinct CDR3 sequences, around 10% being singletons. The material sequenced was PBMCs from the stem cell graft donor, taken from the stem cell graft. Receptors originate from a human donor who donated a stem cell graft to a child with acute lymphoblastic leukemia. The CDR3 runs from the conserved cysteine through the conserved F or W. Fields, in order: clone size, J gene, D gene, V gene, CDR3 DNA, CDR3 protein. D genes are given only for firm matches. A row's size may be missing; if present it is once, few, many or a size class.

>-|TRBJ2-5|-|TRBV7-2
TGTGCCAGCAGCTTACGCGGGAATGTAGGAGAGACCCAGTACTTC
CASSLRGNVGETQYF
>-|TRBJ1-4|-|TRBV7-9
TGTGCCAGCATTGGACTCAATACCGAAAAACTGTTTTTT
CASIGLNTEKLFF
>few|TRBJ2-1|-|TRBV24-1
TGTGCCACCAGTGATTCAGCCGGTCAGTACAATGAGCAGTTCTTC
CATSDSAGQYNEQFF
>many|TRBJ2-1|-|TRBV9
TGTGCCAGCAGCGCCACAGGGTACAATGAGCAGTTCTTC
CASSATGYNEQFF
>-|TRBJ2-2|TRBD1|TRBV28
TGTGCCAGCCTAAGGACAGGGGCCGGGGAGCTGTTTTTT
CASLRTGAGELFF
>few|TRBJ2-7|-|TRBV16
TGTGCCAGCAGCCAATCGCAGGGCTACACCCCCTACGAGCAGTACTTC
CASSQSQGYTPYEQYF
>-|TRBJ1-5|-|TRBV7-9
TGTGCCAGCAGCTTGGGGTTGGGACCCCAGCATTTT
CASSLGLGPQHF
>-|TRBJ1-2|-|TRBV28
TGTGCCAGCAGAGAGGGACCCCGCTACACCTTC
CASREGPRYTF
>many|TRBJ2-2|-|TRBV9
TGTGCCAGCAGCGTAGGGAGGGACGGGGAGCTGTTTTTT
CASSVGRDGELFF
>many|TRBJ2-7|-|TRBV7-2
TGTGCCAGCAGCTCCCTGGCCGAGCAGTACTTC
CASSSLAEQYF
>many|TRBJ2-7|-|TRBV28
TGTGCCAGCAGTTTGGGGGGGCCGGACTACGAGCAGTACTTC
CASSLGGPDYEQYF
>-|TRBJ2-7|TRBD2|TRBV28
TGTGCCAGCCGTACTAGCGGGGCTTACGAGCAGTACTTC
CASRTSGAYEQYF
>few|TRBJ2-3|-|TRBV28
TGTGCCAGCGAGGTGGGGGGCACAGATACGCAGTATTTT
CASEVGGTDTQYF
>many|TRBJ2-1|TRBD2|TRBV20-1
TGCAGTGCTAGAGATGAAACTAGCGGGAGGGCTGAGCAGTTCTTC
CSARDETSGRAEQFF
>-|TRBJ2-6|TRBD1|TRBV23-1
TGCGCCAGCAGTCATCCCGACAGGGCTGGGGCCAACGTCCTGACTTTC
CASSHPDRAGANVLTF
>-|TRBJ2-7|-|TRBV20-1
TGCAGTGCTGACTCCTTCACTGCTACTGCGTACTTC
CSADSFTATAYF
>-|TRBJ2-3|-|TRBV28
TGTGCCAGCAGTCCGAGGACTTTCACAGATACGCAGTATTTT
CASSPRTFTDTQYF
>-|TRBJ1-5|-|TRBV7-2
TGTGCCAGCAGCTTAGGCCGGGGGATACAGCCCCAGCATTTT
CASSLGRGIQPQHF
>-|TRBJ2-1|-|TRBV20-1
TGCAGTGCTAGAGATTTCTTGGCCAATGAGCAGTTCTTC
CSARDFLANEQFF
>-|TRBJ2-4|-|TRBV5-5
TGTGCCAGCAGCTTCGCTGTCAGGGCAAGGGGTCAAAACATTCAGTACTTC
CASSFAVRARGQNIQYF
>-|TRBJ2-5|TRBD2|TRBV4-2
TGTGCCAGCAGCCAACTCTCAGCGGGAGGGTACCAAGAGACCCAGTACTTC
CASSQLSAGGYQETQYF
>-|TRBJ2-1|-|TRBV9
TGTGCCAGCAGCCCCCGGGACTTGTCCTACAATGAGCAGTTCTTC
CASSPRDLSYNEQFF
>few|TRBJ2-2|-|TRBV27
TGTGCCAGCAGTTTGGGATCGACGCCGTACACCGGGGAGCTGTTTTTT
CASSLGSTPYTGELFF
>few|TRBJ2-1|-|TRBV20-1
TGCAGTGCTAGAGCCCCACAGGGTGGGGGATACAATGAGCAGTTCTTC
CSARAPQGGGYNEQFF
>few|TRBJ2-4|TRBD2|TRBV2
TGTGCCAGCAGCGGGGGGGGCCAAAACATTCAGTACTTC
CASSGGGQNIQYF
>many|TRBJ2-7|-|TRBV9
TGTGCCAGCAGCGTAGGCCCCGTGTCCTACGAGCAGTACTTC
CASSVGPVSYEQYF
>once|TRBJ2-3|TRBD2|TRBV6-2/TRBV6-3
TGTGCCAGCGCTTCTAGCGGGACGGCCAGGGCAGATACGCAGTATTTT
CASASSGTARADTQYF
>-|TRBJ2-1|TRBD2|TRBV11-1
TGTGCCAGCAGCCGAATTGGGACTAGCGGGAGGGGTAACTACAATGAGCAGTTCTTC
CASSRIGTSGRGNYNEQFF
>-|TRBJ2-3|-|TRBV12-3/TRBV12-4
TGTGCCAGCAGTTACGGGCAGTGGACTAGCACAGATACGCAGTATTTT
CASSYGQWTSTDTQYF
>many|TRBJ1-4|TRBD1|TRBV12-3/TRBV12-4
TGTGCCAGCAGTTTCCCGGGACAGCCTTCAGAAAAACTGTTTTTT
CASSFPGQPSEKLFF
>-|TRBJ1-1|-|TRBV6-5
TGTGCCAGCAGTTACGGGGGAGGGGTGAACACTGAAGCTTTCTTT
CASSYGGGVNTEAFF
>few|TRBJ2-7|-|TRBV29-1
TGCAGCGTTGTTTTGGCGAAGCAGGGGGGCACCTACGAGCAGTACTTC
CSVVLAKQGGTYEQYF
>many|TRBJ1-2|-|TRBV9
TGTGCCAGCAGCGTAGCTCGACAGAGTAACTATGGCTACACCTTC
CASSVARQSNYGYTF
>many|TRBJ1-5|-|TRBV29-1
TGCAGCGCCGCGTCTAATGGAGACAATCAGCCCCAGCATTTT
CSAASNGDNQPQHF
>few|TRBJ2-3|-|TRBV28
TGTGCCATAGACGCCACAGATACGCAGTATTTT
CAIDATDTQYF
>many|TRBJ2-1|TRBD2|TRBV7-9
TGTGCCAGCAGCTTCGGACTAGCGGGAGTGTACAATGAGCAGTTCTTC
CASSFGLAGVYNEQFF
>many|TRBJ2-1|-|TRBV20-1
TGCAGCGCCCCAAGGGGTTCCTACAATGAGCAGTTCTTC
CSAPRGSYNEQFF
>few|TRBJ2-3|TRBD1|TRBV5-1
TGCGCCAGCAGCTCCAGGGGGCGAGAGACAGATACGCAGTATTTT
CASSSRGRETDTQYF
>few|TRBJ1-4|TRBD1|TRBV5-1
TGCGCCAGCAGCGGCCCGGGACAGGGCCATGAAAAACTGTTTTTT
CASSGPGQGHEKLFF
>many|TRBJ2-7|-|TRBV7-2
TGTGCCAGCAGCTTAGGGGGCAGGCCCCTCTACGAGCAGTACTTC
CASSLGGRPLYEQYF
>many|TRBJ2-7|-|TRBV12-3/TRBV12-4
TGTGCCAGCAGTTTACCTCAAATAAACCACCCCGAGCAGTACTTC
CASSLPQINHPEQYF
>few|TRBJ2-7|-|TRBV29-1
TGCAGCGCTTCCGGGACGGCGTTCTACGAGCAGTACTTC
CSASGTAFYEQYF
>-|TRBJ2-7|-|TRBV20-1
TGCAGTGCTAGATATTACGAGCAGTACTTC
CSARYYEQYF
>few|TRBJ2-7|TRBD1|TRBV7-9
TGTGCCAGCAGCTTCTTCGAGACAGGGTACGAGCAGTACTTC
CASSFFETGYEQYF
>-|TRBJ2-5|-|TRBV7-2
TGTGCCAGCAGCCGCGCGGGGTGGGAGCCCTATGAAGAGACCCAGTACTTC
CASSRAGWEPYEETQYF
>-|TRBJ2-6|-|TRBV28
TGTGCCAGCACTTCGGGAGAAGGGTCTGGGGCCAACGTCCTGACTTTC
CASTSGEGSGANVLTF
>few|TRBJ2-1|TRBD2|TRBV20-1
TGCAGTGCTCCACATAGCGGGAGGGGCAATGAGCAGTTCTTC
CSAPHSGRGNEQFF
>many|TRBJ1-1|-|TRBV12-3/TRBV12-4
TGTGCCAGCAGACTTGGAACGAACACTGAAGCTTTCTTT
CASRLGTNTEAFF
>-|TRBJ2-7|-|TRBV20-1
TGCAGTGTGCCCCTCTCAGACAGGTACTCCTACGAGCAGTACTTC
CSVPLSDRYSYEQYF
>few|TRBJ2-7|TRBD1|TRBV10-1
TGCGCCAGCAGTGAGTCGACCGGGACAGGGAACGAGCAGTACTTC
CASSESTGTGNEQYF
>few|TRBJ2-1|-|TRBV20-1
TGCAGTGCTGCCGCCGAGGGGCCCTTCTACAATGAGCAGTTCTTC
CSAAAEGPFYNEQFF
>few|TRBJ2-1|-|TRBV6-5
TGTGCCAGCACTTCCGAGGGCAATGAGCAGTTCTTC
CASTSEGNEQFF
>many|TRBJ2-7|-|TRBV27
TGTGCCAGCAGTGTAGCGCGGCCCTACGAGCAGTACTTC
CASSVARPYEQYF